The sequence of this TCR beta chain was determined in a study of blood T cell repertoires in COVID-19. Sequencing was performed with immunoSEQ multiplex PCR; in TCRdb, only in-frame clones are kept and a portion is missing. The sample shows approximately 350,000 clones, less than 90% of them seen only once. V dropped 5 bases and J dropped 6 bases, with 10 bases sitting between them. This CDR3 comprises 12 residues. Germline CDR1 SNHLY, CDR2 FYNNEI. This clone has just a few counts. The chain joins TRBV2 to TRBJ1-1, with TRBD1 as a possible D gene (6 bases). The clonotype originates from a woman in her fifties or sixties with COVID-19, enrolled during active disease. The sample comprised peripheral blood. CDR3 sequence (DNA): TGTGCCAGCAGTAGGGGGAGCGCTGAAGCTTTCTTT. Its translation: CASSRGSAEAFF.